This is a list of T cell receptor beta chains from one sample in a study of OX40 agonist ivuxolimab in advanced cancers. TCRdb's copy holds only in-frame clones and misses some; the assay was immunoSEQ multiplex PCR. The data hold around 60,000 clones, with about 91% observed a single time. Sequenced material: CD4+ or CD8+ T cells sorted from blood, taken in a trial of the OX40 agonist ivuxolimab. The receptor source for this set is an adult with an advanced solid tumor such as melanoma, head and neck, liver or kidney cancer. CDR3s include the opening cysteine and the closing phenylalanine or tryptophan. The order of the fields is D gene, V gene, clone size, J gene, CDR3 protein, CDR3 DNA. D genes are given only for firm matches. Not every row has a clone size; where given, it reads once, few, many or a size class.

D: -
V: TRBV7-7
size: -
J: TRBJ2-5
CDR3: CASSPRPGLETQYF
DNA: TGTGCTAGCAGCCCCCGGCCAGGGCTGGAGACCCAGTACTTC

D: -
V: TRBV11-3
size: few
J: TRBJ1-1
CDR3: CASRLWETEAFF
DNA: TGTGCCAGCCGACTTTGGGAGACTGAAGCTTTCTTT

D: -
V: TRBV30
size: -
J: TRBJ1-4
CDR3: CAWSVGTASNEKLFF
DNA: TGTGCCTGGAGTGTAGGAACAGCCTCTAATGAAAAACTGTTTTTT

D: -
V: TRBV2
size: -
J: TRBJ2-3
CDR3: CASSEVEDTQYF
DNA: TGTGCCAGCAGTGAAGTTGAAGATACGCAGTATTTT

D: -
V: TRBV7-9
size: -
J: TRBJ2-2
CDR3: CASSTPFSAGELFF
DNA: TGTGCCAGCAGCACCCCGTTTAGCGCCGGGGAGCTGTTTTTT

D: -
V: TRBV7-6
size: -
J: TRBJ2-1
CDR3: CASSLAFSYNEQFF
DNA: TGTGCCAGCAGCTTAGCGTTTTCCTACAATGAGCAGTTCTTC

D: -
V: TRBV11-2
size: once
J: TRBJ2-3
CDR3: CASSLDLRNTDTQYF
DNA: TGTGCCAGCAGCTTAGATCTAAGAAACACAGATACGCAGTATTTT

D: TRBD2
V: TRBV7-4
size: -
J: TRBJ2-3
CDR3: CASSLGYRTSGSPPRQHTQYF
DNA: TGTGCCAGCAGCCTAGGGTATCGGACTAGCGGGAGCCCGCCGCGTCAGCATACGCAGTATTTT

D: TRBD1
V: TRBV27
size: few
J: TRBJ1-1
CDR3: CASSFDRGHTEAFF
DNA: TGTGCCAGCAGTTTCGACAGGGGGCACACTGAAGCTTTCTTT

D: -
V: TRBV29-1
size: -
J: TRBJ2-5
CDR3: CSVSGTGTQETQYF
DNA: TGCAGCGTTTCCGGGACTGGTACTCAAGAGACCCAGTACTTC

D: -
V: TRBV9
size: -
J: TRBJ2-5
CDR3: CASSTAGTQETQYF
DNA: TGTGCCAGCAGCACCGCTGGGACCCAAGAGACCCAGTACTTC

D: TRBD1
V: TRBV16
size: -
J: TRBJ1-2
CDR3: CASSTGGLDGYTF
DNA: TGTGCCAGCAGTACAGGGGGCCTTGATGGCTACACCTTC

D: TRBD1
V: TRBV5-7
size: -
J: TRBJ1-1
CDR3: CASSFRTGGNTEAFF
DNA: TGTGCCAGCAGCTTTAGGACAGGGGGGAACACTGAAGCTTTCTTT

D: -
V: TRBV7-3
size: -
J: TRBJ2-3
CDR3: CASSLTRGGTDTQYF
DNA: TGTGCCAGCAGCTTAACGAGAGGTGGCACAGATACGCAGTATTTT

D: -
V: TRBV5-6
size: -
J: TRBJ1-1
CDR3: CASSLYPNTEAFF
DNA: TGTGCCAGCAGCTTGTATCCGAACACTGAAGCTTTCTTT

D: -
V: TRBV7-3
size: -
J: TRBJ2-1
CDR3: CASSLTVYNEQFF
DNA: TGTGCCAGCAGCTTAACTGTTTACAATGAGCAGTTCTTC

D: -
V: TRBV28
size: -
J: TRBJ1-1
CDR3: CASSFTALNTEAFF
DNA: TGTGCCAGCAGTTTTACAGCCCTGAACACTGAAGCTTTCTTT

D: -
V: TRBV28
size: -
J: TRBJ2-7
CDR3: CASSLPDTYEQYF
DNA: TGTGCCAGCAGTTTGCCGGATACCTACGAGCAGTACTTC

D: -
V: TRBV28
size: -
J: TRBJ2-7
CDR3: CASSLQGKFYEQYF
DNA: TGTGCCAGCAGTTTACAGGGAAAATTCTACGAGCAGTACTTC

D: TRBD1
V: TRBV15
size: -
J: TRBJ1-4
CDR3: CATSRSRQGTNEKLFF
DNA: TGTGCCACCAGCAGATCCAGACAGGGTACTAATGAAAAACTGTTTTTT

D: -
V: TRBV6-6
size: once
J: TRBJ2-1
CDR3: CASSPLVEGEQFF
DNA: TGTGCCAGCAGCCCTCTAGTGGAAGGGGAGCAGTTCTTC

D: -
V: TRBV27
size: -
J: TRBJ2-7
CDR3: CASSDGGGTYEQYF
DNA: TGTGCCAGCAGCGACGGCGGCGGGACCTACGAGCAGTACTTC

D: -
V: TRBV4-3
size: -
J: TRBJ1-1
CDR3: CASSQRKYGTEAFF
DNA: TGCGCCAGCAGCCAAAGGAAATACGGCACTGAAGCTTTCTTT

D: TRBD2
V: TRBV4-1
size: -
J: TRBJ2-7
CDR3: CASSPREREFYEQYF
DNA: TGCGCCAGCAGCCCGCGGGAGCGGGAGTTTTACGAGCAGTACTTC

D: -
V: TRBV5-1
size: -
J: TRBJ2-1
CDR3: CASSFFREPGLDEQFF
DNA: TGCGCCAGCAGCTTTTTTCGGGAGCCAGGACTGGATGAGCAGTTCTTC

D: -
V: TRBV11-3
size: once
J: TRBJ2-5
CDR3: CASSLVSRGREETQYF
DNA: TGTGCCAGCAGCTTAGTAAGCAGGGGACGGGAGGAGACCCAGTACTTC

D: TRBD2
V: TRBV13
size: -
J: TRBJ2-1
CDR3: CASSYTSGRPRNEQFF
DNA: TGTGCCAGCAGCTACACTAGCGGGAGGCCGAGGAATGAGCAGTTCTTC

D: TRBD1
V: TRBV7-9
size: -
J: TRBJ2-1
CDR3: CASSLSGGLGNEQFF
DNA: TGTGCCAGCAGCTTATCAGGGGGCCTGGGGAATGAGCAGTTCTTC

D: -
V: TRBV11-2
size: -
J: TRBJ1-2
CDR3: CASSSGVRGYYTF
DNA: TGTGCCAGCAGCTCAGGGGTGCGGGGGTACTACACCTTC

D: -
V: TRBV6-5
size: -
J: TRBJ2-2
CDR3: CASSYVADPNTGELFF
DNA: TGTGCCAGCAGTTACGTGGCAGACCCGAACACCGGGGAGCTGTTTTTT

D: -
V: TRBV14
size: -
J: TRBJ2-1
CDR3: CASSQDRGAPYNEQFF
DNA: TGTGCCAGCAGCCAAGATCGGGGGGCACCCTACAATGAGCAGTTCTTC

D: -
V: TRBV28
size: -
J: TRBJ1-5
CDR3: CASSDPNQPQHF
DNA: TGTGCCAGCTCCGACCCCAATCAGCCCCAGCATTTT

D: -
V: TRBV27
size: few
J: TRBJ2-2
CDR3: CASSFGSGRVVTGELFF
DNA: TGTGCCAGCAGTTTTGGTAGCGGAAGAGTGGTGACCGGGGAGCTGTTTTTT

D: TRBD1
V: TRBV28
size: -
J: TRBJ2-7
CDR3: CASSSLTGGYLEQYF
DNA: TGTGCCAGCAGTTCCCTGACAGGGGGATATTTGGAGCAGTACTTC

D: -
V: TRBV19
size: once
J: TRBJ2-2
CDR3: CASSIGDGIGGELFF
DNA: TGTGCCAGTAGTATAGGGGACGGGATTGGCGGGGAGCTGTTTTTT

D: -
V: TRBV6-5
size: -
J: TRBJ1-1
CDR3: CASSYSKGTNTEAFF
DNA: TGTGCCAGCAGTTACTCTAAGGGGACCAACACTGAAGCTTTCTTT

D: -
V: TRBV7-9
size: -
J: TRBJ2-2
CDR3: CASSLVPGNTGELFF
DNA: TGTGCCAGCAGCTTAGTACCTGGGAACACCGGGGAGCTGTTTTTT

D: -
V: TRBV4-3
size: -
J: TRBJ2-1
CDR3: CASSQELAGNNEQFF
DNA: TGCGCCAGCAGCCAAGAGTTGGCGGGGAACAATGAGCAGTTCTTC

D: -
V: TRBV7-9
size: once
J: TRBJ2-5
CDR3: CASSPRGTAVETQYF
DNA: TGTGCCAGCAGTCCCCGCGGGACAGCGGTAGAGACCCAGTACTTC

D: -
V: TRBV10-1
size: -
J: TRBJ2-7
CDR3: CASSVGQSYEQYF
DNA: TGCGCCAGCAGTGTAGGACAGTCCTACGAGCAGTACTTC

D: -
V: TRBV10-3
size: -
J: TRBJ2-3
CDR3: CAISGPEEYTDTQYF
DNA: TGTGCCATCAGTGGTCCGGAGGAATACACAGATACGCAGTATTTT

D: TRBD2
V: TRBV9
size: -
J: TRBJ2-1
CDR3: CASSGTSNEQFF
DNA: TGTGCCAGCAGCGGGACTAGCAACGAGCAGTTCTTC

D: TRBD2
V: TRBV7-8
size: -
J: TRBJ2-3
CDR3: CASSEGLAGGPDTQYF
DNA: TGTGCCAGCAGCGAGGGACTAGCGGGAGGGCCAGATACGCAGTATTTT

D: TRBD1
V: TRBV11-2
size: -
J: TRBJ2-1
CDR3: CASSFSGTGSIGSYNEQFF
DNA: TGTGCCAGCAGCTTCTCCGGGACAGGGTCTATAGGATCCTACAATGAGCAGTTCTTC

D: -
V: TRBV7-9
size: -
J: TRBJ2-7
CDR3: CASSVKTELFPYEQYF
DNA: TGTGCCAGCAGCGTCAAGACGGAATTATTCCCCTACGAGCAGTACTTC

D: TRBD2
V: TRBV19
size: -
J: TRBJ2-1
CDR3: CASSILNGRAPFRNEQFF
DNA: TGTGCCAGTAGTATATTGAACGGGAGGGCCCCATTTCGTAATGAGCAGTTCTTC

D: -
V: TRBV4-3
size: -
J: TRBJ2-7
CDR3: CASSQDRSLGEQYF
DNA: TGCGCCAGCAGCCAAGATCGGAGCCTCGGCGAGCAGTACTTC

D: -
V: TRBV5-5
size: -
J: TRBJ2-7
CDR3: CASSLGYYEQYF
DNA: TGTGCCAGCAGCTTGGGATACTACGAGCAGTACTTC

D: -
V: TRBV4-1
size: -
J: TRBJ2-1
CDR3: CASSQESRQVEQFF
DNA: TGCGCCAGCAGCCAAGAGAGTAGGCAGGTTGAGCAGTTCTTC

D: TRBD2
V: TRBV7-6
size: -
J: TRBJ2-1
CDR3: CASSFGLGLAGEFDNEQFF
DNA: TGTGCCAGCAGTTTCGGATTAGGACTAGCGGGAGAGTTTGACAATGAGCAGTTCTTC

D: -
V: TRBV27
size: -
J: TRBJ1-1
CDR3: CASSSTTNTEAFF
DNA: TGTGCCAGCAGCTCGACCACGAACACTGAAGCTTTCTTT

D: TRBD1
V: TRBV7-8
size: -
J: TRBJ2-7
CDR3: CASSLEGTGGYEQYF
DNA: TGTGCCAGCAGCTTAGAAGGGACAGGGGGCTACGAGCAGTACTTC

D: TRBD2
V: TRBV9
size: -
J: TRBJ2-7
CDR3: CASSVGTMSSYEQYF
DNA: TGTGCCAGCAGCGTCGGGACTATGAGCTCCTACGAGCAGTACTTC